This T cell receptor beta chain appears in the sequencing data of a study of cytomegalovirus exposure and HLA in healthy donors. The CDR3 runs to 12 residues. Germline CDR1 reads SGHDT; CDR2 reads YYEEEE. V trimming: 0 bases; J trimming: 11 bases; junction bases outside the gene matches: 0. The donors were part of the validation cohort of roughly 110 subjects. That cohort was separate from the first cohort, which comprised about 670 subjects. Only in-frame clones appear in the TCRdb table, and some are missing; sequencing was by immunoSEQ multiplex PCR. Of about 130,000 clones in the sample, approximately 94% were seen once.

The chain uses TRBV5-6 and TRBJ1-5, with TRBD1 matching 9 bases. The receptor was derived from a man in his late teens or twenties in good health and CMV-seronegative. Sample: PBMCs. This CDR3 reads CASSLGTGAQHF. The CDR3 DNA is TGTGCCAGCAGCTTGGGGACAGGGGCCCAGCATTTT.